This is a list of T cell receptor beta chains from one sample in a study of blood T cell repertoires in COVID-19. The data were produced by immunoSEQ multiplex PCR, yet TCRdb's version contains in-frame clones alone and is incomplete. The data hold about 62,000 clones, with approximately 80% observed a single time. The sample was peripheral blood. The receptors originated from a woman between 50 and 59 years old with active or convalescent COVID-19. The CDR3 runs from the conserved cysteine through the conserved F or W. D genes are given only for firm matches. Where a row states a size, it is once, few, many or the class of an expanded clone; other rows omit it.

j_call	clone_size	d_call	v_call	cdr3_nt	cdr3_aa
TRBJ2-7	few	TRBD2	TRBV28	TGTGCCAGCAGTTTAGTACCGGGACTAGTCGCTCACGAGCAGTACTTC	CASSLVPGLVAHEQYF
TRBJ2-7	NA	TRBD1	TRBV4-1	TGCGCCAGCAGCCAAGATTCCCCAGGACAGGGGGCTTACGAGCAGTACTTC	CASSQDSPGQGAYEQYF
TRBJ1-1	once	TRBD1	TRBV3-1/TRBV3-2	TGTGCCAGCAGCCAAGAACAGGGGGGCCTGAACACTGAAGCTTTCTTT	CASSQEQGGLNTEAFF
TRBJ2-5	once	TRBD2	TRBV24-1	TGTGCCACCAGTGATTTGGTAGCGGGAGGCGAGACCCAGTACTTC	CATSDLVAGGETQYF
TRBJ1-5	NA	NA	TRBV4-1	TGCGCCAGCAGCCAACATCCGCGGGGAATGAATCAGCCCCAGCATTTT	CASSQHPRGMNQPQHF
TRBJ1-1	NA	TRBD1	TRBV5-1	TGCGCCAGCAGCTTGAGGGACAGCAGAAATGAAGCTTTCTTT	CASSLRDSRNEAFF
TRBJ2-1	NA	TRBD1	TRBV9	TGTGCCAGCAGCGTTCGGGACAGGGTATACAATGAGCAGTTCTTC	CASSVRDRVYNEQFF
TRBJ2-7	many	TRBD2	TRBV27	TGTGCCAGCAGTCCCAAGGGTTCAGGGCATGCAGCGGGAGGGCCCGAGCAGTACTTC	CASSPKGSGHAAGGPEQYF
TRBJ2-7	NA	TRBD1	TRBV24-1	TGTGCCACCAGCGGGGACAGGAGCGAGCAGTACTTC	CATSGDRSEQYF
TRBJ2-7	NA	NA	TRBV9	TGTGCCAGCAGCGGGATGGGAGACGAGCAGTACTTC	CASSGMGDEQYF
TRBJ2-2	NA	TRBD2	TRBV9	TGTGCCAGCAGCGGGCGGACTAGCGGATACACCGGGGAGCTGTTTTTT	CASSGRTSGYTGELFF
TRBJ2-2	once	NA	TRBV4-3	TGCGCCAGCAGCCAAGATCCTCGCGGGGAGCTGTTTTTT	CASSQDPRGELFF
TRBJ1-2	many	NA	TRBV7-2	TGTGCCAGCAGCTTACTAGGCGCGTCTTACTATGGCTACACCTTC	CASSLLGASYYGYTF
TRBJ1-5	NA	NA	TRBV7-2	TGTGCCAGCAGCTTAGATGGGGGGAGGGGTAATCAGCCCCAGCATTTT	CASSLDGGRGNQPQHF
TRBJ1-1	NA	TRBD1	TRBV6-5	TGTGCCAGCTATACAGGGGCCACTGAAGCTTTCTTT	CASYTGATEAFF
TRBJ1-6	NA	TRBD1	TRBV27	TGTGCCAGCAGTTTAGTCCCGGGACAGGGTTTAACCTATAATTCACCCCTCCACTTT	CASSLVPGQGLTYNSPLHF
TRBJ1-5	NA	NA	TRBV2	TGTGCCAGCAGTGAACCGCCGGGACAGCCCCAGCATTTT	CASSEPPGQPQHF
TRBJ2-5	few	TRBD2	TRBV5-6	TGTGCCAGCAGCTTGGTAGGGGAGGGCTACCAAGAGACCCAGTACTTC	CASSLVGEGYQETQYF
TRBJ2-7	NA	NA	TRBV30	TGTGCCTGGAGTCGAGCCTACGAGCAGTACTTC	CAWSRAYEQYF
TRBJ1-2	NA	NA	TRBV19	TGTGCCAGTAGTATCCACCTACGTGACTCAACCTCTAACTATGGCTACACCTTC	CASSIHLRDSTSNYGYTF
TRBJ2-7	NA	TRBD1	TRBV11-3	TGTGCCAGCAGCTTATCCGGGACAGGGGGCCACGAGCAGTACTTC	CASSLSGTGGHEQYF
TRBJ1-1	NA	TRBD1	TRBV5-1	TGCGCCAGCAGCGAACGGACAGGGTACACTGAAGCTTTCTTT	CASSERTGYTEAFF
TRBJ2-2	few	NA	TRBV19	TGTGCCAGTAGTATAAAACAGGGCGGCACCGGGGAGCTGTTTTTT	CASSIKQGGTGELFF
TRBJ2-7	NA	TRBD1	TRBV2	TGTGCCAGCAACCCTTCAGGGGGTCCCTACGAGCAGTACTTC	CASNPSGGPYEQYF
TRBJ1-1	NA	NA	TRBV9	TGTGCCAGCAGCCCCCGTGGTAGGGGGTCCACTGAAGCTTTCTTT	CASSPRGRGSTEAFF